Given below is one T cell receptor (beta chain) in context. The specificity of this receptor is unknown. Per-base quality was not reported, and no clone a single base away is much larger than it. This sample is part of a study of blood T cell repertoires in COVID-19 (TCRdb year 2020). Regarding the complete study: The collaborator samples originated in the United States, Italy and Spain and spanned the acute and convalescent phases of COVID-19. The prospective study material was composed of cDNA or gDNA derived from T cells, B-cell-depleted T cells, or PBMCs. Deeply sampled blood TCRbeta repertoires from subjects exposed to, actively infected with, or recovered from COVID-19 were included in the dataset. The repertoires were released in a freely available public database meant as a resource for research on the immune response to SARS-CoV-2. The samples were drawn from the first 160 participants of the ongoing ImmuneRACE study and from 1,254 subjects provided by 6 global collaborators. A de-identified subject ID, COVID-19 status, age in years and sex were almost always included in the sample metadata. Where available, HLA class I and class II types were obtained from metadata supplied by the sample provider rather than from assay-based typing. Beyond this particular receptor, the publication reports: The quantity of clinical and demographic metadata differed by source and by participant and was supplied without curation.

TCRbeta CDR3 regions were amplified from genomic DNA using the immunoSEQ Assay, a bias-controlled multiplex PCR. As for the original processing: Within the assay, amplification of reference gene primers was used to estimate how many nucleated cells each sample contained. To quantify the absolute abundance of each unique TCRbeta CDR3 rearrangement, sequence reads were collapsed and filtered. Productive Simpson clonality was computed per sample as the square root of Simpson's diversity index over productive rearrangements. The immuneACCESS repertoire file appears here via TCRdb, limited to in-frame rearrangements. These files lack a portion of the clones; in checked studies, under half of the deficit traces to unresolved V genes, and the cause of the others is not known. The DNA was the basis for D and trimming; V, J and clone size are from that table. The table for this sample lists around 370,000 clones; more than 75% of them were counted only once. Jointly, the top ten make up roughly 3% of the sample.

Another Seattle source contributed samples from volunteer blood donors who had recovered from COVID-19. Collaborating institutions collected whole blood in K2EDTA tubes following their own protocols. Collaborator samples were shipped for TCRbeta analysis as frozen whole blood, isolated PBMCs, or DNA extracted from either sample type. Inclusive of the bounding cysteine and phenylalanine, the CDR3 is 14 residues long. The retained sequence is limited to the CDR3, 42 bases, with the frame set at the first base. As encoded in the germline V gene (reference sequence), CDR1 is MNHNY while CDR2 is SVGAGI. V gives up 5 bases and J gives up 6 bases, and the segment between their germline ends measures 15 bases.

This sequence was found in a young woman who had recovered from COVID-19. The V and J genes are TRBV6-6 and TRBJ2-3; a weak D assignment points to TRBD1 (5 bases agree). Sequencing used peripheral blood. The CDR3 here reads CASSIEIQADTQYF. The DNA is TGTGCCAGCAGTATTGAAATACAGGCCGATACGCAGTATTTT.